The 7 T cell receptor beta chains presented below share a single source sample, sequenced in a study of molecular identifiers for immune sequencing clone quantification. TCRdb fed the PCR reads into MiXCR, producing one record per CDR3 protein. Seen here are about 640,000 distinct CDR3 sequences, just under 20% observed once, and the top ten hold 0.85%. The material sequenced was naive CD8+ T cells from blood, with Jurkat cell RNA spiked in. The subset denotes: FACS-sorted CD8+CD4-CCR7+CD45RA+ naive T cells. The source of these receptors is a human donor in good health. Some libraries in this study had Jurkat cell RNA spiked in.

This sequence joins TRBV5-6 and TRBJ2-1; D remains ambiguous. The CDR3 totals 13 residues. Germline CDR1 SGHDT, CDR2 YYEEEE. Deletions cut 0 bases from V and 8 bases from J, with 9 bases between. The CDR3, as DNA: TGTGCCAGCAGCTTGGGGAATTACGATGAGCAGTTCTTC. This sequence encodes CASSLGNYDEQFF.

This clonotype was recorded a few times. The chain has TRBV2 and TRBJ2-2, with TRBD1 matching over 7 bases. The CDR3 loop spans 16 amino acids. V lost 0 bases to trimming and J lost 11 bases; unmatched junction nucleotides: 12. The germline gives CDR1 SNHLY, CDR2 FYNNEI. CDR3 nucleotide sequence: TGTGCCAGCAGTGAAGCCCCCGGGACAGAATCCGTTGAGCTGTTTTTT. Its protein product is CASSEAPGTESVELFF.

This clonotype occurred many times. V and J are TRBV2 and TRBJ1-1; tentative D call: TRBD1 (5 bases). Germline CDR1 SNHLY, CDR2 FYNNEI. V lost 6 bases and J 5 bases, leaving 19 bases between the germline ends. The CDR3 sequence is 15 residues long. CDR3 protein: CASSPPFGTLTEAFF. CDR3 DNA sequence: TGTGCCAGCAGCCCACCGTTTGGGACCCTTACTGAAGCTTTCTTT.

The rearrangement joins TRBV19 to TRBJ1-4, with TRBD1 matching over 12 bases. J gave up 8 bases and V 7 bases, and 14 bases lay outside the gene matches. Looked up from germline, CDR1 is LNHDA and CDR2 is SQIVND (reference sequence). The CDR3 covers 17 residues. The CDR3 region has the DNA TGTGCCAGTACGGCGGGGACAGGGGGCGCAGGTGGCGAAAAACTGTTTTTT. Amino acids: CASTAGTGGAGGEKLFF.

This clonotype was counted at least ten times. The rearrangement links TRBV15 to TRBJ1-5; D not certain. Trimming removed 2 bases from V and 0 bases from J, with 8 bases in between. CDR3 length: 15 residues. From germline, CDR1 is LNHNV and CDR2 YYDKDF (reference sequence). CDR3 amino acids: CATSRSTYSNQPQHF. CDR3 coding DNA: TGTGCCACCAGCAGATCCACTTATAGCAATCAGCCCCAGCATTTT.

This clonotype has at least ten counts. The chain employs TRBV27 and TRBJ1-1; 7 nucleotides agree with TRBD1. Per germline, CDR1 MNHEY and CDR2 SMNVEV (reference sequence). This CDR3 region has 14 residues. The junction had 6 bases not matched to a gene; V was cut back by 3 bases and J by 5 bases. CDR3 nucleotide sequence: TGTGCCAGCAGTTTTTACAGGGGAAATACTGAAGCTTTCTTT. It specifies CASSFYRGNTEAFF.

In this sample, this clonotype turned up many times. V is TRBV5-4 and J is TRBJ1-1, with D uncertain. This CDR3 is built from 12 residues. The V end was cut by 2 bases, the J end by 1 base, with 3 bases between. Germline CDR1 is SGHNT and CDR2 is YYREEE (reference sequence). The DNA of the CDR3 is TGTGCCAGCAGCTTCAAGAACACTGAAGCTTTCTTT. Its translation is CASSFKNTEAFF.